These 28 T cell receptor beta chains came from one sample sequenced in a study of PD-1 blockade in mismatch repair-deficient tumors. Repertoires were generated with immunoSEQ multiplex PCR, while TCRdb's copy carries only in-frame clones and drops some. Seen here are thousands of clones, around 76% observed once, and the top ten hold around 7.4%. Time point given: archival surgical resection tumor tissue. The source material was primary tumor tissue, sampled from a patient treated with pembrolizumab. The source is an adult with mismatch repair-deficient cancer.

The chain carries TRBV7-6 and TRBJ2-3; the match to TRBD2 covers 8 bases. V lost 9 bases to trimming and J lost 5 bases; unmatched junction nucleotides: 13. The CDR3 sequence is 15 residues long. Germline loops: CDR1 SGHVS, CDR2 FNYEAQ. CDR3 bases: TGTGCCAGTAGCGGAGGGACTAGTTGGCTAGATACGCAGTATTTT. This codes for CASSGGTSWLDTQYF.

The rearrangement joins TRBV11-3 to TRBJ1-2; 9 bases are a match to TRBD1. Trimming cost V 5 bases and J 7 bases; bases outside gene matches: 11. CDR1 is SGHNT and CDR2 is YENEEA in the germline V gene. The CDR3 sequence is 15 residues long. CDR3: CASSPYWDRDLGYTF. CDR3 in DNA: TGTGCCAGCAGCCCGTACTGGGACAGGGACCTTGGCTACACCTTC.

This chain links TRBV6-6 with TRBJ1-5; TRBD1 agrees at 9 bases. Germline loops: CDR1 MNHNY, CDR2 SVGAGI (reference sequence). The CDR3 consists of 15 residues. The J segment lost 4 bases and the V segment lost 7 bases, leaving 8 bases of the junction unmatched. The DNA for the CDR3 is TGTGCCAGCAAGCCCACCGGGACAGGGAATCAGCCCCAGCATTTT. It is translated as CASKPTGTGNQPQHF.

The chain recombines TRBV21-1 with TRBJ2-7; the table's D call, TRBD1, has no DNA check behind it. TRBV21-1 is an annotated pseudogene. This CDR3 region has 13 residues. The DNA of the CDR3 is TGTGCCAGCAGCAATGGGGCCTCCTACGAGCAGTACTTC. Protein: CASSNGASYEQYF.

The chain joins TRBV2 to TRBJ2-1; 8 bases agree with TRBD2. J lost 8 bases, V lost 7 bases, and 7 bases had no gene match. The CDR3 totals 13 residues. Germline-derived CDR1 and CDR2 are SNHLY and FYNNEI. The CDR3 reads CASKSGRFDEQFF. The CDR3 DNA is TGTGCCAGCAAGAGCGGGAGATTCGATGAGCAGTTCTTC.

The chain combines TRBV7-2 with TRBJ2-1; D is possibly TRBD1 (5 bases). V dropped 1 base and J dropped 5 bases, with 12 bases sitting between them. Per the germline V gene, CDR1 is SGHTA and CDR2 is FQGNSA. The CDR3 covers 15 residues. The CDR3: CASSLEGSSHNEQFF. CDR3 nucleotide sequence: TGTGCCAGCAGCTTAGAGGGGTCCAGCCACAATGAGCAGTTCTTC.

The J gene is TRBJ2-1, the V gene TRBV27; 8 bases are shared with TRBD1. The CDR3 sequence is 16 residues long. Germline V gene lookup returns CDR1 MNHEY and CDR2 SMNVEV (reference sequence). With 3 bases clipped from V and 4 bases from J, the junction kept 8 bases outside the gene matches. CDR3 nucleotides: TGTGCCAGCAGTTTGATAAGGACAGGGCCATACAATGAGCAGTTCTTC. This encodes CASSLIRTGPYNEQFF.

The chain is built from TRBV14 and TRBJ2-1; 10 bases fit TRBD2. Germline V gene data show CDR1 as SGHDN and CDR2 as FVKESK. CDR3 length: 18 amino acids. The ends lost 1 base at V and 2 bases at J; junction bases unmatched: 8. CDR3 DNA sequence: TGTGCCAGCAGCCAAGCCGTGACTAGCGGGCTTACCTACAATGAGCAGTTCTTC. It codes for CASSQAVTSGLTYNEQFF.

The chain employs TRBV30 and TRBJ2-5; D uncertain. This CDR3 is built from 13 residues. CDR1 GTSNPN and CDR2 SVGIG come from the germline V gene (reference sequence). Trimming left V 0 bases short and J 5 bases short, with 10 bases between. The CDR3 protein is CAWSVVFRETQYF. Written as DNA, the CDR3 is TGTGCCTGGAGTGTTGTGTTCCGGGAGACCCAGTACTTC.

Here the CDR3 DNA reads TGTGCCAGCAGCGGGGGACTCCCCTACGAGCAGTACTTC. This translates into CASSGGLPYEQYF. The rearrangement links TRBV9 to TRBJ2-7; perhaps TRBD2 as D (6 bases). CDR1 is SGDLS and CDR2 is YYNGEE in the germline V gene. This CDR3 comprises 13 residues. The V end lost 3 bases, the J end lost 2 bases, and 9 bases lay between the germline ends. Together with reference TRBV9 and TRBJ2-7, the CDR3 gives the full variable domain: DSGVTQTPKHLITATGQRVTLRCSPRSGDLSVYWYQQSLDQGLQFLIQYYNGEERAKGNILERFSAQQFPDLHSELNLSSLELGDSALYFCASSGGLPYEQYFGPGTRLTVT.

This chain joins TRBV7-3 and TRBJ2-2; 10 bases map to TRBD2. Germline assignment: CDR1 SGHTA and CDR2 FQGTGA. CDR3 length equals 15 residues. The V and J ends lost 5 bases and 4 bases, in that order; junction bases with no gene match: 4. DNA of the CDR3: TGTGCCAGCAGCGAATTAGCGGGAGGCACCGGGGAGCTGTTTTTT. Translated, it gives CASSELAGGTGELFF.

The chain uses TRBV7-9 and TRBJ2-2; D perhaps matches TRBD1 (5 bases). V lost 4 bases and J 3 bases, leaving 12 bases between the germline ends. This CDR3 has 15 amino acids. Germline loops: CDR1 SEHNR, CDR2 FQNEAQ (reference sequence). DNA for the CDR3: TGTGCCAGCAGCTCCAGGACGACAGACACCGGGGAGCTGTTTTTT. Its translation: CASSSRTTDTGELFF.

The chain couples TRBV5-1 to TRBJ1-6, with 9 bases fitting TRBD1. The germline V gene encodes CDR1 SGHRS and CDR2 YFSETQ. Unmatched junction bases numbered 7, after V lost 6 bases and J lost 6 bases. The CDR3 sequence is 15 residues long. The CDR3 region has the DNA TGCGCCAGCACTAGGACAGGGGACACTAATTCACCCCTCCACTTT. Protein sequence: CASTRTGDTNSPLHF.

The V and J genes are TRBV5-1 and TRBJ2-2, with D possibly matching TRBD2 (6 bases). This CDR3 has 15 residues. The germline gives CDR1 SGHRS, CDR2 YFSETQ. Trimming took off 1 base at V and 1 base at J, with 8 bases between the two ends. CDR3 amino acids: CASSLQGGNTGELFF. The DNA for the CDR3 is TGCGCCAGCAGCTTGCAGGGAGGGAACACCGGGGAGCTGTTTTTT.

The rearrangement joins TRBV9 to TRBJ1-3; a weak D match, TRBD1 (5 bases). Trimming stripped 3 bases from V and 0 bases from J, with 16 bases between. CDR1 is SGDLS, CDR2 YYNGEE, per germline. The CDR3 runs 17 residues. CDR3 residues: CASSAGLSFYSGNTIYF. For the CDR3, the DNA is TGTGCCAGCAGCGCGGGACTCTCATTCTACTCTGGAAACACCATATATTTT.

V is TRBV29-1 and J is TRBJ2-5; no reliable D call. CDR3 size: 11 residues. Germline loops: CDR1 SQVTM, CDR2 ANQGSEA. V was trimmed by 8 bases and J by 2 bases, leaving 9 bases between them. The CDR3 sequence is CSPLLQETQYF. The CDR3 nucleotides read TGCAGCCCACTTTTGCAAGAGACCCAGTACTTC.

The rearrangement uses TRBV5-1 and TRBJ2-6, with TRBD1 as a possible D gene (5 bases). Trimming shortened V by 5 bases and J by 9 bases, and 15 bases separated the two germline ends. The CDR3 totals 14 residues. Germline V CDR1 and CDR2: SGHRS, YFSETQ. The CDR3 spells CASRTEMGRNVLTF. The CDR3 DNA reads TGCGCCAGCAGGACAGAAATGGGTCGCAACGTCCTGACTTTC.

The V gene is TRBV5-4, the J gene TRBJ2-1; 9 bases match TRBD1. The V and J ends lost 4 bases and 10 bases, in that order; junction bases with no gene match: 9. Germline CDR1 reads SGHNT; CDR2 reads YYREEE (reference sequence). CDR3 length equals 14 residues. The CDR3 region has the DNA TGTGCCAGCAGCAGACGGGACAGGGTAGGCGAGCAGTTCTTC. Translating it yields CASSRRDRVGEQFF. Complete variable domain (other parts from reference TRBV5-4 and TRBJ2-1): ETGVTQSPTHLIKTRGQQVTLRCSSQSGHNTVSWYQQALGQGPQFIFQYYREEENGRGNFPPRFSGLQFPNYSSELNVNALELDDSALYLCASSRRDRVGEQFFGPGTRLTVL.

The CDR3 sequence is CATLLKDRGDLGAQHF. CDR3 DNA sequence: TGCGCCACCTTGTTAAAAGACAGGGGAGACCTAGGAGCCCAGCATTTT. The chain couples TRBV5-1 to TRBJ1-5, with 8 nucleotides matching TRBD1. The CDR3 extends over 16 amino acids. J lost 11 bases, V lost 9 bases, and 22 bases had no gene match. The V gene's germline CDR1 is SGHRS and CDR2 YFSETQ.

J is TRBJ2-1 and V is TRBV18, with 9 bases lining up with TRBD2. V was pared by 2 bases and J by 4 bases, with 12 bases of the junction left unmatched. The germline gives CDR1 KGHSH, CDR2 LQKENI. This CDR3 contains 18 residues. CDR3 nucleotide sequence: TGTGCCAGCTCACCAGGCGCTAGCGGGATCGGTCGGTACAATGAGCAGTTCTTC. Encoded protein: CASSPGASGIGRYNEQFF.

The CDR3 DNA sequence: TGTGCCAGCAGCTTATTCGGGGGTGGTGAAAAACTGTTTTTT. Translating it yields CASSLFGGGEKLFF. The rearrangement links TRBV7-2 to TRBJ1-4, with D possibly being TRBD1 (5 bases). Deletions cut 2 bases from V and 7 bases from J, with 11 bases between. Germline V lookup: CDR1 SGHTA, CDR2 FQGNSA. The CDR3 is 14 residues long. Based on the CDR3 plus reference TRBV7-2 and TRBJ1-4, the full variable domain is GAGVSQSPSNKVTEKGKDVELRCDPISGHTALYWYRQSLGQGLEFLIYFQGNSAPDKSGLPSDRFSAERTGGSVSTLTIQRTQQEDSAVYLCASSLFGGGEKLFFGSGTQLSVL.

The chain has TRBV19 and TRBJ2-5; 11 bases are shared with TRBD2. Germline V gene data show CDR1 as LNHDA and CDR2 as SQIVND (reference sequence). Trimming cost V 4 bases and J 7 bases; bases outside gene matches: 5. The CDR3 has 14 amino acids. This chain's CDR3 is CASSSTSGSGTQYF. The CDR3, as DNA: TGTGCCAGTAGTAGTACTAGCGGGAGTGGGACCCAGTACTTC.

The rearrangement links TRBV5-1 to TRBJ2-7; tentatively, D is TRBD2 (5 bases). Germline V gene lookup returns CDR1 SGHRS and CDR2 YFSETQ. The CDR3 is 14 residues long. V lost 1 base to trimming and J lost 4 bases, with 12 bases between them. The CDR3: CASSLTGRNYEQYF. DNA for the CDR3: TGCGCCAGCAGCTTGACGGGAAGGAATTACGAGCAGTACTTC.

The gene calls are TRBV10-3 and TRBJ2-3, with 11 nucleotides matching TRBD2. This CDR3 spans 16 amino acids. Germline CDR1 reads ENHRY; CDR2 reads SYGVKD. The ends lost 0 bases at V and 5 bases at J; junction bases unmatched: 4. The CDR3 DNA follows: TGTGCCATCAGTGAGTCACTAGCGGGAGTGATAGATACGCAGTATTTT. Translating it yields CAISESLAGVIDTQYF.

The table lists this clone with a few counts. The J gene is TRBJ1-1, the V gene TRBV4-2; the match to TRBD1 covers 9 bases. Germline lookup yields CDR1 LGHNA and CDR2 YNFKEQ. The CDR3 contains 14 residues. The ends lost 1 base at V and 8 bases at J; junction bases unmatched: 5. The CDR3 region has the DNA TGTGCCAGCAGCCAAGGACAGGGGGATGGGGAAGCTTTCTTT. Translated: CASSQGQGDGEAFF.

The V and J genes are TRBV29-1 and TRBJ2-7; D possibly corresponds to TRBD1 (6 bases). The V gene's germline CDR1 is SQVTM and CDR2 ANQGSEA. This CDR3 comprises 12 residues. Trimming stripped 6 bases from V and 6 bases from J, with 15 bases between. The CDR3 reads CSVAGDGREQYF. The DNA of the CDR3 is TGCAGCGTAGCAGGGGATGGCCGCGAGCAGTACTTC.

The chain employs TRBV27 and TRBJ2-5; TRBD2 matches 16 bases. This CDR3 has 18 amino acids. Germline CDR1 MNHEY, CDR2 SMNVEV (reference sequence). The trim removed 5 bases at V and 10 bases at J, leaving 16 bases unmatched. DNA of the CDR3: TGTGCCAGCAGTCCAGGGACTAGCGGGAGGGCGCCGGACGGCCGCCAGTACTTC. Amino acids: CASSPGTSGRAPDGRQYF.

The J gene is TRBJ1-1, the V gene TRBV18; D ambiguous. Germline V gene data show CDR1 as KGHSH and CDR2 as LQKENI. Trimming removed 0 bases from V and 1 base from J, with 6 bases in between. The CDR3 is 14 amino acids. CDR3: CASSPPSQNTEAFF. As DNA, the CDR3 is TGTGCCAGCTCACCACCGTCACAGAACACTGAAGCTTTCTTT.